Following are 31 T cell receptor beta chains from one sample sequenced in a study of shared T cell receptors in the human thymus. Generated by immunoSEQ multiplex PCR, the TCRdb table keeps only in-frame clones and is missing some. The repertoire includes around 340,000 clones, 95% of them detected once, and around 0.018% sits in the top ten. Sequenced input: thymocytes. The receptors were sampled from a human donor.

This chain joins TRBV9 and TRBJ2-1; unclear D gene. V lost 0 bases to trimming and J lost 6 bases, with 10 bases between them. The CDR3 length is 14 residues. Germline loops: CDR1 SGDLS, CDR2 YYNGEE. The CDR3 is CASSVESSSNEQFF. Here the CDR3 DNA reads TGTGCCAGCAGCGTAGAGTCCTCGTCCAATGAGCAGTTCTTC.

As for this clone: Other DNA sequences in this sample translate to the same CDR3. The chain has TRBV6-5 and TRBJ2-7; D possibly corresponds to TRBD2 (6 bases). With 6 bases removed from V and 0 bases from J, the gap between germline ends came to 9 bases. The CDR3 consists of 13 residues. CDR1 and CDR2 (germline): MNHEY, SVGAGI. CDR3 nucleotide sequence: TGTGCCAGCAGAAGGGACTCCTCCTACGAGCAGTACTTC. It yields the protein CASRRDSSYEQYF.

The rearrangement joins TRBV6-1 to TRBJ2-5; D not certain. Between the trimmed V and J ends, which lost 5 bases and 1 base, there was a span of 11 bases. The V gene's germline CDR1 is MNHNS and CDR2 SASEGT. CDR3 length equals 14 residues. CDR3 coding DNA: TGTGCCAGCAGTCTGAATAGGCTCCAAGAGACCCAGTACTTC. This codes for CASSLNRLQETQYF.

The rearrangement uses TRBV5-1 and TRBJ1-1, with D hard to call. This CDR3 is 14 amino acids long. V lost 3 bases, J lost 0 bases, and 9 bases lay in between. Germline CDR1 and CDR2: SGHRS and YFSETQ. DNA for the CDR3: TGCGCCAGCAGCTCCATCCCAATGAACACTGAAGCTTTCTTT. It is translated as CASSSIPMNTEAFF.

This clone was detected once. The rearrangement links TRBV19 to TRBJ2-7, with 7 positions matching TRBD1. The CDR3 runs 14 residues. The ends lost 6 bases at V and 4 bases at J; junction bases unmatched: 9. Germline V gene sequence: CDR1 LNHDA, CDR2 SQIVND (reference sequence). Written as DNA, the CDR3 is TGTGCCAGTAGACGTGGGACAGTACCATACGAGCAGTACTTC. Translated: CASRRGTVPYEQYF.

In this sample, this clone turned up once. One end of the junction fails to match germline, which may point to a read error. In DNA form, the CDR3 reads TGTGCCATCAGTCAGTCGATGCCCTACGAGCAGTACTTC. Translating it yields CAISQSMPYEQYF. The chain employs TRBV10-3 and TRBJ2-7; the D is unclear. Germline CDR1 reads ENHRY; CDR2 reads SYGVKD. The CDR3 consists of 13 residues.

The genes are TRBV6-1 and TRBJ2-1; 7 positions agree with TRBD2. Germline loops: CDR1 MNHNS, CDR2 SASEGT. V was pared by 1 base and J by 6 bases, with 15 bases of the junction left unmatched. The CDR3 has 18 residues. As DNA, the CDR3 is TGTGCCAGCAGTGAAGAGGGTTGGGGGACTACGAATTTCAATGAGCAGTTCTTC. It is translated as CASSEEGWGTTNFNEQFF.

The rearrangement links TRBV27 to TRBJ1-4, with D uncertain. Germline assignment: CDR1 MNHEY and CDR2 SMNVEV (reference sequence). Trimming cost V 1 base and J 0 bases, with 12 bases left between them. This CDR3 is built from 17 residues. The CDR3 spells CASSLYGRYATNEKLFF. In DNA, the CDR3 is TGTGCCAGCAGTTTATATGGGCGGTATGCAACTAATGAAAAACTGTTTTTT.

This sequence joins TRBV20-1 and TRBJ2-3; the D is unclear. Germline assignment: CDR1 DFQATT and CDR2 SNEGSKA (reference sequence). The CDR3 is made up of 11 amino acids. V lost 6 bases and J lost 6, with 10 bases in between. The CDR3 DNA follows: TGCAGTGCGCCCGCCCCTGATACGCAGTATTTT. Translation: CSAPAPDTQYF.

The V gene is TRBV29-1, the J gene TRBJ1-2, with D possibly being TRBD1 (6 bases). V gave up 6 bases and J gave up 7 bases, with 18 bases separating them. CDR1 SQVTM and CDR2 ANQGSEA come from the germline V gene. CDR3 length equals 13 residues. In DNA form, the CDR3 reads TGCAGCGTGGACAGCGGACAAACGGGTGGCTACACCTTC. Protein product: CSVDSGQTGGYTF.

This clone was seen once. This rearrangement joins TRBV6-5 to TRBJ1-1; possibly TRBD1 for D (6 bases). Per the germline V gene, CDR1 is MNHEY and CDR2 is SVGAGI. Trimming removed 0 bases at V and 1 base at J, with 12 bases between. The CDR3 sequence is 16 residues long. The CDR3 nucleotides read TGTGCCAGCAGTTACTCCGACAGGCCCCCGAACACTGAAGCTTTCTTT. Translation gives CASSYSDRPPNTEAFF.

The V and J genes are TRBV27 and TRBJ2-4; 12 bases fit TRBD2. Unmatched junction bases numbered 14, after V lost 1 base and J lost 1 base. The CDR3 runs 21 residues. Germline CDR1 reads MNHEY; CDR2 reads SMNVEV (reference sequence). This chain's CDR3 is CASSLCAAGGLAGCAKNIQYF. The CDR3 region has the DNA TGTGCCAGCAGTTTATGCGCCGCCGGGGGACTAGCGGGTTGCGCCAAAAACATTCAGTACTTC.

The V gene is TRBV18, the J gene TRBJ2-5; 7 nucleotides agree with TRBD1. The germline CDR1 and CDR2 sequences are KGHSH and LQKENI. Losses at the gene ends were 2 bases for V and 6 bases for J; bases not matched to a gene: 6. The CDR3 runs to 14 residues. CDR3: CASSPDRVKQTQYF. The CDR3 DNA sequence: TGTGCCAGCTCACCAGACAGGGTTAAACAGACCCAGTACTTC.

The gene calls are TRBV14 and TRBJ2-7; 11 positions agree with TRBD1. The CDR3 covers 16 residues. J lost 6 bases, V lost 2 bases, and 9 bases had no gene match. Germline V gene data show CDR1 as SGHDN and CDR2 as FVKESK. CDR3 in amino acids: CASSQTPGQGDVEQYF. The CDR3 nucleotides read TGTGCCAGCAGCCAAACCCCGGGACAGGGGGATGTCGAGCAGTACTTC.

The chain has TRBV7-2 and TRBJ1-1; D call uncertain. Trimming cost V 1 base and J 1 base, with 10 bases left between them. The CDR3 has 15 residues. From germline, CDR1 is SGHTA and CDR2 FQGNSA. DNA for the CDR3: TGTGCCAGCAGCTTAGGGTGCCGGGGGAACACTGAAGCTTTCTTT. Residues: CASSLGCRGNTEAFF.

The chain employs TRBV27 and TRBJ1-2; D not certain. Trimming took 2 bases from V and 0 from J, leaving 10 bases between them. The germline V gene encodes CDR1 MNHEY and CDR2 SMNVEV (reference sequence). This CDR3 is built from 15 residues. The CDR3 DNA sequence: TGTGCCAGCAGTTTACGGCCCCGAGCTAACTATGGCTACACCTTC. Its translation is CASSLRPRANYGYTF.

The gene calls are TRBV5-5 and TRBJ1-5; TRBD1 is a possible D gene (6 bases). With 4 bases removed from V and 4 bases from J, the gap between germline ends came to 15 bases. The CDR3 extends over 15 amino acids. Germline CDR1 reads SGHKS; CDR2 reads YYEKEE (reference sequence). CDR3 amino acids: CASSATGHWNQPQHF. The CDR3 DNA is TGTGCCAGCAGCGCAACAGGGCATTGGAATCAGCCCCAGCATTTT. Full variable domain (remainder filled in from reference TRBV5-5 and TRBJ1-5): DAGVTQSPTHLIKTRGQQVTLRCSPISGHKSVSWYQQVLGQGPQFIFQYYEKEERGRGNFPDRFSARQFPNYSSELNVNALLLGDSALYLCASSATGHWNQPQHFGDGTRLSIL.

V usage is TRBV28 and J usage is TRBJ2-7; TRBD1 aligns across 7 bases. The CDR3 contains 15 residues. The junction had 11 bases not matched to a gene; V was cut back by 6 bases and J by 3 bases. Germline loops: CDR1 MDHEN, CDR2 SYDVKM. The CDR3 DNA follows: TGTGCCAGCAGGTGTGACAGGGCTTCTTTCTACGAGCAGTACTTC. Translated, it gives CASRCDRASFYEQYF.

This chain uses TRBV5-1 with TRBJ2-5; 9 nucleotides match TRBD1. Germline lookup yields CDR1 SGHRS and CDR2 YFSETQ. V lost 4 bases, J lost 5 bases, and 12 bases stayed unmatched. The CDR3 runs 16 residues. Here the CDR3 reads CASSPWKDRGRETQYF. The CDR3 DNA sequence: TGCGCCAGCAGCCCTTGGAAGGACAGGGGCCGGGAGACCCAGTACTTC.

V usage is TRBV18 and J usage is TRBJ2-1, with D unresolved. Trimming removed 0 bases from V and 0 bases from J, with 9 bases in between. Germline V lookup: CDR1 KGHSH, CDR2 LQKENI. The CDR3 runs to 16 residues. CDR3 bases: TGTGCCAGCTCACCACCGGCGGTTAGCTCCTACAATGAGCAGTTCTTC. Protein product: CASSPPAVSSYNEQFF. The whole variable domain, remainder taken from reference TRBV18 and TRBJ2-1, is NAGVMQNPRHLVRRRGQEARLRCSPMKGHSHVYWYRQLPEEGLKFMVYLQKENIIDESGMPKERFSAEFPKEGPSILRIQQVVRGDSAAYFCASSPPAVSSYNEQFFGPGTRLTVL.

This clone has more than one count but fewer than ten. The rearrangement links TRBV5-4 to TRBJ1-4, with 7 bases fitting TRBD1. The CDR3 spans 14 residues. Germline loops: CDR1 SGHNT, CDR2 YYREEE (reference sequence). The V segment lost 0 bases and the J segment 8 bases; nucleotides outside the gene matches: 4. The CDR3 nucleotides are TGTGCCAGCAGCTTGGAGACAGGGAAAGAAAAACTGTTTTTT. The encoded protein is CASSLETGKEKLFF. Full variable domain (remainder filled in from reference TRBV5-4 and TRBJ1-4): ETGVTQSPTHLIKTRGQQVTLRCSSQSGHNTVSWYQQALGQGPQFIFQYYREEENGRGNFPPRFSGLQFPNYSSELNVNALELDDSALYLCASSLETGKEKLFFGSGTQLSVL.

The chain employs TRBV28 and TRBJ2-2; 8 bases map to TRBD1. The germline gives CDR1 MDHEN, CDR2 SYDVKM. With V trimmed by 5 bases and J by 4 bases, 6 bases remained unmatched. The CDR3 is 15 amino acids. In DNA form, the CDR3 reads TGTGCCAGCAGTACCAGGGGGCGCGGCACCGGGGAGCTGTTTTTT. This translates into CASSTRGRGTGELFF. Full variable domain (remainder filled in from reference TRBV28 and TRBJ2-2): DVKVTQSSRYLVKRTGEKVFLECVQDMDHENMFWYRQDPGLGLRLIYFSYDVKMKEKGDIPEGYSVSREKKERFSLILESASTNQTSMYLCASSTRGRGTGELFFGEGSRLTVL.

The gene calls are TRBV11-3 and TRBJ2-1; 13 bases fit TRBD2. The V gene's germline CDR1 is SGHNT and CDR2 YENEEA. V trimming: 2 bases; J trimming: 5 bases; junction bases outside the gene matches: 3. This CDR3 is built from 16 residues. The CDR3 region has the DNA TGTGCCAGCAGCTTATTTGGGACTAGCGGGGACAATGAGCAGTTCTTC. It specifies CASSLFGTSGDNEQFF.

The chain uses TRBV5-6 and TRBJ2-1; the match to TRBD2 covers 13 bases. The CDR3 runs to 17 residues. After removal of 4 bases from V and 3 bases from J, the junction contained 7 bases not matched to a gene. The germline V gene encodes CDR1 SGHDT and CDR2 YYEEEE. In nucleotides, the CDR3 is TGTGCCAGCAGCAAAGGGACTAGCGGGAAGGTCTACAATGAGCAGTTCTTC. This codes for CASSKGTSGKVYNEQFF.

The V gene is TRBV7-3, the J gene TRBJ2-2; TRBD2 agrees at 14 bases. Germline V gives CDR1 SGHTA, CDR2 FQGTGA. The CDR3 length is 20 residues. Trimming removed 2 bases from V and 0 bases from J; junction bases left unmatched: 8. In DNA form, the CDR3 reads TGTGCCAGCAGCTTACCCCGGGGACTAGCGGGAGTACCGAACACCGGGGAGCTGTTTTTT. This sequence encodes CASSLPRGLAGVPNTGELFF.

This clone was found a few times. V is TRBV30 and J is TRBJ1-1; D gene unclear. V lost 2 bases and J lost 8, with 9 bases in between. The CDR3 is 11 amino acids. Germline values: CDR1 GTSNPN, CDR2 SVGIG (reference sequence). CDR3 bases: TGTGCCTGGAGTCCTATACCCGAAGCTTTCTTT. Protein product: CAWSPIPEAFF. The full variable domain, completed using reference TRBV30 and TRBJ1-1, is SQTIHQWPATLVQPVGSPLSLECTVEGTSNPNLYWYRQAAGRGLQLLFYSVGIGQISSEVPQNLSASRPQDRQFILSSKKLLLSDSGFYLCAWSPIPEAFFGQGTRLTVV.

This chain links TRBV5-1 with TRBJ2-3; 7 bases map to TRBD1. There are 14 residues in the CDR3. Trimming at V came to 4 bases and at J to 0 bases, leaving 2 bases not matched to a gene. Germline V gene sequence: CDR1 SGHRS, CDR2 YFSETQ. The CDR3 DNA reads as TGCGCCAGCAGCACGGGACAGAGCACAGATACGCAGTATTTT. This sequence encodes CASSTGQSTDTQYF.

This chain links TRBV5-1 with TRBJ1-2; the match to TRBD1 covers 7 bases. V shed 0 bases, J shed 8 bases, and the junction held 7 bases outside the gene matches. Germline V gives CDR1 SGHRS, CDR2 YFSETQ. This CDR3 is built from 14 residues. The CDR3 nucleotides are TGCGCCAGCAGCTTGGACGACAGGGTTGGGGGCTACACCTTC. Translation gives CASSLDDRVGGYTF.

The chain is built from TRBV29-1 and TRBJ1-1; D possibly corresponds to TRBD1 (6 bases). V lost 7 bases and J lost 11, with 14 bases in between. This CDR3 has 10 amino acids. Germline V CDR1 and CDR2: SQVTM, ANQGSEA. CDR3 sequence reads: CSAERGKAFF. In DNA form, the CDR3 reads TGCAGCGCCGAAAGGGGGAAGGCTTTCTTT.

This clone was seen a single time. The genes are TRBV27 and TRBJ2-1, with TRBD2 matching 7 bases. V was pared by 4 bases and J by 4 bases, with 10 bases of the junction left unmatched. The CDR3 sequence is 16 residues long. CDR1 and CDR2 from the germline V gene are MNHEY and SMNVEV (reference sequence). The chain's CDR3 is CASSSSLADTYNEQFF. The DNA for the CDR3 is TGTGCCAGCAGTTCTTCTCTAGCGGATACATACAATGAGCAGTTCTTC.

This clone was seen a single time. The J gene is TRBJ1-6, the V gene TRBV28; 7 bases are shared with TRBD1. Germline CDR1 MDHEN, CDR2 SYDVKM. The trim removed 1 base at V and 8 bases at J, leaving 11 bases unmatched. This CDR3 has 17 residues. DNA for the CDR3: TGTGCCAGCAGTTTATTAGGGACAGTCAATTATTATTCACCCCTCCACTTT. Its protein is CASSLLGTVNYYSPLHF.